This T cell receptor (beta chain) was retrieved from a study of blood T cell repertoires in COVID-19. About the research overall: T cells, B-cell-depleted T cells, or PBMCs supplied cDNA or gDNA.

Clones were read by immunoSEQ multiplex PCR, and TCRdb kept only the in-frame ones, dropping some. The sample records hundreds of thousands of clones, roughly nine tenths being singletons. This CDR3 region has 17 residues. V lost 1 base to trimming and J lost 2 bases; unmatched junction nucleotides: 9. The germline CDR1 and CDR2 sequences are SGHVS and FQNEAQ. V is TRBV7-8 and J is TRBJ2-3, with TRBD2 matching 7 bases. Sequenced material: PBMCs or T cells enriched from blood (not recorded which). The origin of this receptor is a woman aged 25 to 39 with acute COVID-19. The CDR3 is CASSLGGGSSLTDTQYF. CDR3 sequence (DNA): TGTGCCAGCAGCTTAGGAGGCGGGAGCTCCCTCACAGATACGCAGTATTTT.